This T cell receptor beta chain was recorded in a study of T cells in Graves' hyperthyroidism and ophthalmopathy. Not enrolled were patients with uncontrolled infection, other autoimmune disease, pregnancy or lactation. This clonotype was seen a handful of times. A read error may account for a junction end that differs from germline. The germline gives CDR1 SEHNR, CDR2 FQNEAQ (reference sequence). The CDR3 runs 14 residues. Amplified regions were TCR beta CDR3 sequences from RNA transcripts. The HTBI primer set was used in a first-round RT-PCR of the TCR CDR3. TCRdb fed the multiplex PCR reads into MiXCR, producing one record per CDR3 protein. This sample has 550,000 to 800,000 distinct CDR3 sequences, with around 17% found just once.

Input material: blood. The chain joins TRBV7-9 to TRBJ2-7, with D unclear. The TCR comes from a young man with Graves' hyperthyroidism. Written as DNA, the CDR3 is TGCGCCAGCAGCCAAGCGAACGGACCCTACGAGCAGTACTTC. Amino acids: CASSQANGPYEQYF.